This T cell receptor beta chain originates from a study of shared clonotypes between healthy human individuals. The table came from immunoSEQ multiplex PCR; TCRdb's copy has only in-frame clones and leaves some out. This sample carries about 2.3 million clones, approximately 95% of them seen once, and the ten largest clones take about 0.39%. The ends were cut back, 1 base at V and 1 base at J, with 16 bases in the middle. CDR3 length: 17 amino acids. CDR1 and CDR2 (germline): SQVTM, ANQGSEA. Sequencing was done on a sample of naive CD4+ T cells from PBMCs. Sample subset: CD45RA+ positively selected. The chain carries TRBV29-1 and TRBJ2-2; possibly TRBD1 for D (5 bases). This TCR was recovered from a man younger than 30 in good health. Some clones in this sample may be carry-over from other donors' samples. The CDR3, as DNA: TGCAGCGTTGAAGTGGGGCGGACCAGGAAGAACACCGGGGAGCTGTTTTTT. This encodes CSVEVGRTRKNTGELFF.